This TCR beta chain is from a study of blood T cells in healthy people across ages. Points on this clonotype: Its antigen remains unidentified.

Study-level points and caveats: Older individuals had lower TCR beta diversity per million T cells (the decline was roughly linear). TCR beta diversity was tightly associated with the proportion of naive T cells.

A J-beta primer mix and a sample-barcoded 5' primer were used in a second PCR of roughly 6 to 12 cycles. TCRdb processed the 5' RACE reads anew with MiXCR; each CDR3 protein has one entry. The table lists more than 750,000 distinct CDR3 sequences, 25% to 35% of them singletons. Germline V CDR1 and CDR2: DFQATT, SNEGSKA (reference sequence). The CDR3 is made up of 13 amino acids. V lost 0 bases to trimming and J lost 10 bases, with 13 bases between them. The sample also formed part of further work on T cells of mothers and their children. That publication notes: A few healthy Caucasian mothers gave samples, and so did their six children. A primer called M1S, used in the second PCR, added sample barcodes and 2-4 random nucleotides.

The sequence was collected from a woman in her thirties or forties in good health. The sample was blood. The V gene is TRBV20-1, the J gene TRBJ2-1; the D gene could be TRBD1 or TRBD2 (6 bases each). The CDR3 region is CSARDLGGWEQFF. DNA of the CDR3: TGCAGTGCTAGAGATCTCGGGGGCTGGGAGCAGTTCTTC.